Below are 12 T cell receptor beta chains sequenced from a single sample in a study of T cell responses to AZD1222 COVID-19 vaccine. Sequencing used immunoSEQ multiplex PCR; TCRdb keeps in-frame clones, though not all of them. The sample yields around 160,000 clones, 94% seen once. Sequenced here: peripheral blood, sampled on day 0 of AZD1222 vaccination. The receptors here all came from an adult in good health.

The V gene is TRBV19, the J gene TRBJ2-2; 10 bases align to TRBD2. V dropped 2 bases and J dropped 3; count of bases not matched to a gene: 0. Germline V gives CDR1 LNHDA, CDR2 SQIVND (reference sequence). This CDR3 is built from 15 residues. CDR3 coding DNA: TGTGCCAGTAGTATACTAGCGGGAGACACCGGGGAGCTGTTTTTT. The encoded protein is CASSILAGDTGELFF.

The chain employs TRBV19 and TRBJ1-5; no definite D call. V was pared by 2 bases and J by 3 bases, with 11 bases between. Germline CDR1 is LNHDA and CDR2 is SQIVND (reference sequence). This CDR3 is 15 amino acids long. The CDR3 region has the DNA TGTGCCAGTAGTATATATCCGGGGAACAATCAGCCCCAGCATTTT. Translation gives CASSIYPGNNQPQHF.

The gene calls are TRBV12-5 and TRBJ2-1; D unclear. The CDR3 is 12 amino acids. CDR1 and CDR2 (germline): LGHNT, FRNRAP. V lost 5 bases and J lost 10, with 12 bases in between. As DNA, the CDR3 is TGTGCTAGTGGTATGGGCCCAGGAGAGCAGTTCTTC. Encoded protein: CASGMGPGEQFF.

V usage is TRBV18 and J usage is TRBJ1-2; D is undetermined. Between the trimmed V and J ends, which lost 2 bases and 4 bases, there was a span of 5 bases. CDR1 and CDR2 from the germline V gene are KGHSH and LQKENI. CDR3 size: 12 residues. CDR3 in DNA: TGTGCCAGCTCACCAGAGTCCTATGGCTACACCTTC. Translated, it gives CASSPESYGYTF.

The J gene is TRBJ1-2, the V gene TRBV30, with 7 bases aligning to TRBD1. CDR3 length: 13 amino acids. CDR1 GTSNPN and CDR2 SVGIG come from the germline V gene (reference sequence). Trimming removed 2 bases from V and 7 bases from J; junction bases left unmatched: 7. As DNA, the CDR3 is TGTGCCTGGAGTTCTGACAGGGCGGGTGGCTACACCTTC. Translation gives CAWSSDRAGGYTF.

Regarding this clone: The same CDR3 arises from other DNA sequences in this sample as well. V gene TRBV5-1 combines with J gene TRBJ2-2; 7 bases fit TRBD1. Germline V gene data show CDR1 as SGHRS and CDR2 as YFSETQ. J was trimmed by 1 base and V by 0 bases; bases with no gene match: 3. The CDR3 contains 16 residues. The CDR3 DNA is TGCGCCAGCAGCTTGGCCGGGACAGTGAACACCGGGGAGCTGTTTTTT. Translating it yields CASSLAGTVNTGELFF.

This chain's CDR3 is CASTEGGNTGELFF. In DNA, the CDR3 is TGTGCCAGCACCGAAGGGGGGAACACCGGGGAGCTGTTTTTT. This chain links TRBV9 with TRBJ2-2, with D tentatively TRBD1 (6 bases). V shed 6 bases and J shed 1 base, with 10 bases lying between them. This CDR3 comprises 14 residues. Germline-derived CDR1 and CDR2 are SGDLS and YYNGEE.

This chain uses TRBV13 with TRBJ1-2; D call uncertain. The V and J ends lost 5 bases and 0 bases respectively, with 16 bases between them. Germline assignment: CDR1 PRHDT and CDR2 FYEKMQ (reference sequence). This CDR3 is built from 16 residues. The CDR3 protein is CASSHGWEDPNYGYTF. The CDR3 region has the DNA TGTGCCAGCAGCCATGGTTGGGAAGACCCTAACTATGGCTACACCTTC.

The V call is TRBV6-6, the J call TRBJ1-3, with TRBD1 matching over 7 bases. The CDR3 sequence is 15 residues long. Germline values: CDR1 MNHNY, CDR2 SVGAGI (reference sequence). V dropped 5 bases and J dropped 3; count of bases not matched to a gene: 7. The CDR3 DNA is TGTGCCAGCAGTACGGGACAGTTGCGTGGAAACACCATATATTTT. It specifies CASSTGQLRGNTIYF.

The CDR3 bases are TGTGCCAGCAGCTTCGGCGGGAGCACAGATACGCAGTATTTT. Translating it yields CASSFGGSTDTQYF. V gene TRBV5-4 combines with J gene TRBJ2-3, with D possibly matching TRBD2 (5 bases). The CDR3 runs 14 residues. The V gene's germline CDR1 is SGHNT and CDR2 YYREEE (reference sequence). The V gene lost 2 bases and the J gene lost 0 bases, with 7 bases spanning the gap. Full variable domain (missing parts from reference TRBV5-4 and TRBJ2-3): ETGVTQSPTHLIKTRGQQVTLRCSSQSGHNTVSWYQQALGQGPQFIFQYYREEENGRGNFPPRFSGLQFPNYSSELNVNALELDDSALYLCASSFGGSTDTQYFGPGTRLTVL.

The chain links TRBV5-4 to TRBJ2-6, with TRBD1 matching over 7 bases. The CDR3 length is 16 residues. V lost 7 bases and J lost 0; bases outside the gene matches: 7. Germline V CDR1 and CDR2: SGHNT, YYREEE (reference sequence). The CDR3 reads CASQHRQGSGANVLTF. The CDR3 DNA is TGTGCCAGCCAGCATAGACAGGGCTCTGGGGCCAACGTCCTGACTTTC.

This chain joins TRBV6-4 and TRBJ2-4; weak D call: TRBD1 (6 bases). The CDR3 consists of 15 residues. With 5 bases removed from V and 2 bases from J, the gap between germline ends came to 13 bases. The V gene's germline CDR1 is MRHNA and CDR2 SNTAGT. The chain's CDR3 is CASSTGSDPKNIQYF. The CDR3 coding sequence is TGTGCCAGCAGTACAGGGTCGGACCCCAAAAACATTCAGTACTTC.